Below, 20 T cell receptor beta chains from the same sample are listed, as sequenced in a study of response to subunit inactivated influenza vaccine. TCRdb independently ran MiXCR on the RT-PCR reads; one entry per CDR3 protein. The table has a few hundred thousand distinct CDR3 sequences, about 20% seen once; the top ten hold 10%. The source material was PBMCs from blood, sampled approximately 22 months after vaccination. All receptors derive from a man aged 50 to 69 who received an inactivated influenza vaccine.

This clonotype was picked up many times. The chain couples TRBV5-1 to TRBJ1-1; D is uncertain. Germline CDR1 and CDR2: SGHRS and YFSETQ. Trimming removed 7 bases at V and 0 bases at J, with 16 bases between. The CDR3 contains 15 residues. The DNA of the CDR3 is TGCGCCAGCTACCGTGGAGGCGGGATGAACACTGAAGCTTTCTTT. Translated, it gives CASYRGGGMNTEAFF. The variable domain in full, with the rest retrieved from reference TRBV5-1 and TRBJ1-1, is KAGVTQTPRYLIKTRGQQVTLSCSPISGHRSVSWYQQTPGQGLQFLFEYFSETQRNKGNFPGRFSGRQFSNSRSEMNVSTLELGDSALYLCASYRGGGMNTEAFFGQGTRLTVV.

This clonotype was detected a few times. The CDR3 DNA reads TGTGCCAGCAGACCATCCGGAGATACGCAGTATTTT. This codes for CASRPSGDTQYF. V and J are TRBV7-2 and TRBJ2-3; D is uncertain. Germline V gene sequence: CDR1 SGHTA, CDR2 FQGNSA. The V end was cut by 6 bases, the J end by 5 bases, with 9 bases between. CDR3 size: 12 residues.

The chain combines TRBV6-2 or TRBV6-3 with TRBJ1-1; D is possibly TRBD1 (5 bases). This CDR3 contains 15 residues. CDR1 is MNHEY, CDR2 SVGEGT, per germline. Trimming stripped 4 bases from V and 0 bases from J, with 12 bases between. CDR3 in DNA: TGTGCCAGCAGTTCACGACAGAGCCTGAACACTGAAGCTTTCTTT. Its protein product is CASSSRQSLNTEAFF.

The gene calls are TRBV7-8 and TRBJ2-1; 11 bases fit TRBD1. V lost 5 bases, J lost 2 bases, and 11 bases stayed unmatched. Germline CDR1 SGHVS, CDR2 FQNEAQ. This CDR3 spans 18 amino acids. The DNA for the CDR3 is TGTGCCAGCAGCGGCCGGGACAGGGGGTTATCACCCTACAATGAGCAGTTCTTC. This gives the protein CASSGRDRGLSPYNEQFF.

This clonotype has a handful of counts. The chain combines TRBV9 with TRBJ1-6; no reliable D call. V was trimmed by 4 bases and J by 8 bases, leaving 22 bases between them. CDR3 length equals 17 residues. Per germline, CDR1 SGDLS and CDR2 YYNGEE. The CDR3 bases are TGTGCCAGCAGCCTCGGGCCAGGACCAGATTTTGATTCACCCCTCCACTTT. It translates to CASSLGPGPDFDSPLHF.

This clonotype was seen a few times. The rearrangement uses TRBV3-1 and TRBJ1-6; tentative D call: TRBD1 (6 bases). Germline V gives CDR1 LGHDT, CDR2 YNNKEL (reference sequence). V lost 5 bases, J lost 5 bases, and 19 bases lay in between. The CDR3 runs to 17 residues. The CDR3, as DNA: TGTGCCAGCAGCTCCGGACAGCAAGGGACGAATAATTCACCCCTCCACTTT. It specifies CASSSGQQGTNNSPLHF. The full variable domain, completed using reference TRBV3-1 and TRBJ1-6, is DTAVSQTPKYLVTQMGNDKSIKCEQNLGHDTMYWYKQDSKKFLKIMFSYNNKELIINETVPNRFSPKSPDKAHLNLHINSLELGDSAVYFCASSSGQQGTNNSPLHFGNGTRLTVT.

Note on this clonotype: Germline is not matched at one junction end, which may reflect a read error. The rearrangement uses TRBV7-7 and TRBJ2-5; 10 bases agree with TRBD2. Germline CDR1 and CDR2: SSHAT and FNYEAQ (reference sequence). This CDR3 has 16 amino acids. CDR3 nucleotide sequence: TGTGCTAGCAGCAGAGCGGGGGGGCTTTTCCGGGAGACCCAGTACTTC. As protein: CASSRAGGLFRETQYF.

V and J are TRBV20-1 and TRBJ2-5; D not resolved. CDR1 and CDR2 from the germline V gene are DFQATT and SNEGSKA (reference sequence). With 0 bases removed from V and 2 bases from J, the gap between germline ends came to 16 bases. The CDR3 length is 16 residues. The CDR3 loop reads CSARDSRLTTQETQYF. CDR3 nucleotide sequence: TGCAGTGCTAGAGATTCTCGGCTGACAACACAAGAGACCCAGTACTTC.

The sample holds many counts of this clonotype. The J gene is TRBJ1-2, the V gene TRBV20-1; a weak D match, TRBD1 (6 bases). CDR1 and CDR2 (germline): DFQATT, SNEGSKA (reference sequence). V gave up 7 bases and J gave up 7 bases, with 16 bases separating them. This CDR3 is built from 12 residues. CDR3 coding DNA: TGCAGTGGCATTAAGGGGGGTGGTGGCTACACCTTC. Protein sequence: CSGIKGGGGYTF.

CDR3 DNA sequence: TGTGCCAGCAGTTTAATACGGACAGGCTTGAGGAATGAGCAGTTCTTC. This gives the protein CASSLIRTGLRNEQFF. The chain links TRBV28 to TRBJ2-1, with TRBD1 identical over 7 bases. CDR1 MDHEN and CDR2 SYDVKM come from the germline V gene. The V and J ends lost 2 bases and 7 bases, in that order; junction bases with no gene match: 11. This CDR3 contains 16 residues. The whole variable domain, remainder taken from reference TRBV28 and TRBJ2-1, is DVKVTQSSRYLVKRTGEKVFLECVQDMDHENMFWYRQDPGLGLRLIYFSYDVKMKEKGDIPEGYSVSREKKERFSLILESASTNQTSMYLCASSLIRTGLRNEQFFGPGTRLTVL.

This clonotype was counted ten times or more. The chain couples TRBV7-9 to TRBJ1-6, with TRBD1 matching over 11 bases. The CDR3 loop spans 16 amino acids. The ends lost 1 base at V and 7 bases at J; junction bases unmatched: 3. From germline, CDR1 is SEHNR and CDR2 FQNEAQ (reference sequence). The CDR3 sequence: CASSLGGTGGNSPLHF. The CDR3 region has the DNA TGTGCCAGCAGCTTAGGGGGGACAGGGGGAAATTCACCCCTCCACTTT.

The chain joins TRBV4-3 to TRBJ2-3, with D tentatively TRBD2 (6 bases). The CDR3 runs 15 residues. Germline assignment: CDR1 LGHNA and CDR2 YSLEER. Trimming removed 0 bases at V and 10 bases at J, with 17 bases between. This CDR3 is CASSQEGVRPGAQYF. The CDR3 DNA follows: TGCGCCAGCAGCCAAGAAGGGGTCCGCCCGGGGGCGCAGTATTTT.

The chain employs TRBV7-9 and TRBJ1-5; D is perhaps TRBD1 (5 bases). The CDR3 loop spans 15 amino acids. V was cut by 3 bases and J by 2 bases, with 11 bases left in between. Germline assignment: CDR1 SEHNR and CDR2 FQNEAQ (reference sequence). The CDR3 sequence: CASSFGRAGNQPQHF. As DNA, the CDR3 is TGTGCCAGCAGCTTCGGCAGGGCCGGCAATCAGCCCCAGCATTTT.

V is TRBV7-6 and J is TRBJ1-1; D is ambiguous. V was clipped by 5 bases and J by 8 bases, with 18 bases between them. Germline V CDR1 and CDR2: SGHVS, FNYEAQ. The CDR3 runs to 14 residues. The CDR3 protein is CASSGYISTTEAFF. CDR3 nucleotides: TGTGCCAGCAGCGGATACATCTCGACGACAGAAGCTTTCTTT.

The rearrangement uses TRBV4-3 and TRBJ1-3; D unresolved. The CDR3 totals 14 residues. Germline V gene data show CDR1 as LGHNA and CDR2 as YSLEER. Trimming removed 0 bases from V and 2 bases from J, with 5 bases in between. The CDR3 DNA reads TGCGCCAGCAGCCAAGATGGGACTGGAAACACCATATATTTT. Protein product: CASSQDGTGNTIYF.

The sample holds many counts of this clonotype. The gene calls are TRBV6-1 and TRBJ2-7; TRBD2 agrees at 10 bases. This CDR3 has 13 amino acids. V shed 6 bases, J shed 4 bases, and the junction held 3 bases outside the gene matches. Germline loops: CDR1 MNHNS, CDR2 SASEGT. The CDR3 here is CASSRTSGYEQYF. Written as DNA, the CDR3 is TGTGCCAGCAGCCGGACTAGCGGTTACGAGCAGTACTTC.

In its sample, this clonotype was seen many times. V usage is TRBV30 and J usage is TRBJ2-5, with D possibly being TRBD1 or TRBD2 (5 bases each). Germline V gives CDR1 GTSNPN, CDR2 SVGIG (reference sequence). Trimming pared 1 base from V and 5 bases from J, leaving 14 bases between. The CDR3 contains 14 residues. The CDR3 coding sequence is TGTGCCTGGAGTGCCGGGACCCCCTCGGAGACCCAGTACTTC. Its translation: CAWSAGTPSETQYF.

The rearrangement links TRBV6-5 to TRBJ2-6; the D is unclear. CDR1 MNHEY and CDR2 SVGAGI come from the germline V gene. The CDR3 is made up of 18 amino acids. Deletions cut 2 bases from V and 4 bases from J, with 18 bases between. The DNA of the CDR3 is TGTGCCAGCAGTTACGTGTCAGCCGGGCCTCTAGGGGCCAACGTCCTGACTTTC. This translates into CASSYVSAGPLGANVLTF.

The rearrangement uses TRBV3-1 and TRBJ1-2, with a possible D match to TRBD1 (5 bases). CDR3 length equals 14 residues. V lost 0 bases, J lost 8 bases, and 13 bases lay in between. Per the germline V gene, CDR1 is LGHDT and CDR2 is YNNKEL (reference sequence). The CDR3 protein is CASSQDSGPRGYTF. In nucleotides, the CDR3 is TGTGCCAGCAGCCAAGATTCAGGGCCTCGAGGCTACACCTTC.

This clonotype was found a few times. The genes are TRBV12-3 or TRBV12-4 and TRBJ1-5; tentatively, D is TRBD1 (5 bases). The CDR3 is 14 amino acids. Trimming left V 3 bases short and J 7 bases short, with 13 bases between. Written as DNA, the CDR3 is TGTGCCAGCAGTTTGAGGGGTCTAGGACAGCCCCAGCATTTT. Residues: CASSLRGLGQPQHF.